The TCR beta chain under discussion was sequenced for a study of T cell repertoires in cytomegalovirus infection. The overall study: It can be stated that public TCR beta signatures indicated CMV infection as well as a matching HLA type.

TCRdb re-analysed the reads in MiXCR, keeping a single row per CDR3 protein. The data contain approximately 500,000 distinct CDR3 sequences, approximately 16% of them singletons. The study, taken as a whole, reports: HLA-C-restricted, CMV-specific TCR beta clonotypes were dominant ex vivo.

This CDR3 comprises 15 residues. The V gene's germline CDR1 is SGHVS and CDR2 FQNEAQ. The V gene end was trimmed by 6 bases and the J gene end by 4 bases; junction bases not matched to a gene: 8. This clonotype was found many times. Its antigen is currently unknown. This sequence joins TRBV7-8 and TRBJ2-5; 10 nucleotides align to TRBD1. The source material was CD8+ T cells from PBMCs. The clonotype originates from a human donor in good health (CMV status not recorded). Some clones in this sample may be carry-over from other donors' samples. The DNA of the CDR3 is TGTGCCAGCAGGGCCGGGACAGGGGTAGGAGAGACCCAGTACTTC. Amino acid sequence: CASRAGTGVGETQYF.